Shown below are 27 T cell receptor beta chains from a single sample sequenced in a study of blood T cell repertoires in COVID-19. Measured with immunoSEQ multiplex PCR; TCRdb has only the in-frame clones, and not every one. The sample lists approximately 230,000 clones; approximately 84% were seen once. The specimen sequenced was PBMCs or T cells enriched from blood (not recorded which). These TCRs come from a man in his forties who had recovered from COVID-19.

This chain links TRBV21-1 with TRBJ1-4; the table calls TRBD1, which could not be checked here. TRBV21-1 is a pseudogene. This CDR3 has 17 amino acids. CDR3 nucleotides: TGTGCCAGCAGCAAAGGTGTTACGGGACAGGTAAATGAAAAACTGTTTTTT. Amino acids: CASSKGVTGQVNEKLFF.

The chain combines TRBV19 with TRBJ1-5, with unresolved D. Trimming stripped 5 bases from V and 4 bases from J, with 9 bases between. This CDR3 has 13 amino acids. Per germline, CDR1 LNHDA and CDR2 SQIVND (reference sequence). The CDR3 is CASSLAGNQPQHF. Written as DNA, the CDR3 is TGTGCCAGTAGTTTAGCGGGGAATCAGCCCCAGCATTTT.

The rearrangement joins TRBV5-1 to TRBJ2-7, with 9 nucleotides matching TRBD1. Trimming removed 4 bases from V and 0 bases from J; junction bases left unmatched: 8. The length of the CDR3 is 16 residues. Germline V gives CDR1 SGHRS, CDR2 YFSETQ. The CDR3 is CASSITVQGASYEQYF. In nucleotides, the CDR3 is TGCGCCAGCAGCATAACAGTACAGGGGGCCTCCTACGAGCAGTACTTC. The variable domain in full, completed from reference TRBV5-1 and TRBJ2-7, reads KAGVTQTPRYLIKTRGQQVTLSCSPISGHRSVSWYQQTPGQGLQFLFEYFSETQRNKGNFPGRFSGRQFSNSRSEMNVSTLELGDSALYLCASSITVQGASYEQYFGPGTRLTVT.

The chain joins TRBV28 to TRBJ1-6, with a possible D match to TRBD1 (6 bases). Germline V gives CDR1 MDHEN, CDR2 SYDVKM. The length of the CDR3 is 13 residues. Trimming took off 6 bases at V and 6 bases at J, with 9 bases between the two ends. CDR3: CASRWTVNSPLHF. DNA for the CDR3: TGTGCCAGCAGGTGGACAGTTAATTCACCCCTCCACTTT. The full variable domain, in which reference TRBV28 and TRBJ1-6 provide the parts outside the CDR3, is DVKVTQSSRYLVKRTGEKVFLECVQDMDHENMFWYRQDPGLGLRLIYFSYDVKMKEKGDIPEGYSVSREKKERFSLILESASTNQTSMYLCASRWTVNSPLHFGNGTRLTVT.

This chain joins TRBV3-1 (or the pseudogene TRBV3-2) and TRBJ1-4; D unresolved. Trimming removed 5 bases at V and 9 bases at J, with 13 bases between. Per the germline V gene, CDR1 is LGHDT and CDR2 is YNNKEL (reference sequence). The CDR3 is 13 amino acids. The chain's CDR3 is CASSSSGSQKLFF. CDR3 DNA sequence: TGTGCCAGCAGCTCCTCGGGTAGTCAAAAACTGTTTTTT.

The rearrangement uses TRBV7-9 and TRBJ2-2; possible D gene TRBD2, 5 bases. The germline gives CDR1 SEHNR, CDR2 FQNEAQ (reference sequence). V was trimmed by 4 bases and J by 6 bases, leaving 15 bases between them. This CDR3 is built from 15 residues. The CDR3 here is CASSSTWRSAGELFF. The CDR3 coding sequence is TGTGCCAGCAGCTCTACATGGAGGTCCGCCGGGGAGCTGTTTTTT.

This clone came up a few times. This sequence joins TRBV9 and TRBJ1-2; D might be TRBD1 (5 bases). CDR3 size: 14 residues. V lost 4 bases to trimming and J lost 4 bases, with 14 bases between them. CDR1 SGDLS and CDR2 YYNGEE come from the germline V gene. The CDR3 nucleotides are TGTGCCAGCAGCACTACCGGGGGGTCCTATGGCTACACCTTC. Amino acid sequence: CASSTTGGSYGYTF.

This clone was found once. The CDR3 DNA reads TGTGCCAGCAGCCTCCTCTTTGTGGGGGGGAACACTGAAGCTTTCTTT. Translating it yields CASSLLFVGGNTEAFF. This chain joins TRBV4-2 and TRBJ1-1; tentative D call: TRBD1 (5 bases). Germline assignment: CDR1 LGHNA and CDR2 YNFKEQ. The CDR3 extends over 16 amino acids. The V end was cut by 4 bases, the J end by 1 base, with 16 bases between.

The V and J genes are TRBV19 and TRBJ2-2; 8 nucleotides match TRBD1. The CDR3 runs 15 residues. Trimming removed 5 bases from V and 7 bases from J; junction bases left unmatched: 9. Looked up from germline, CDR1 is LNHDA and CDR2 is SQIVND (reference sequence). The CDR3 loop reads CASSWSGGRDGELFF. In DNA form, the CDR3 reads TGTGCCAGTAGTTGGTCAGGGGGCCGAGACGGGGAGCTGTTTTTT.

The genes are TRBV28 and TRBJ1-2; 9 nucleotides agree with TRBD1. Looked up from germline, CDR1 is MDHEN and CDR2 is SYDVKM. The CDR3 has 16 amino acids. Trimming cost V 7 bases and J 1 base; bases outside gene matches: 10. CDR3 coding DNA: TGTGCCAGCACCCTTTTCCCGGGACAGGGTAACTATGGCTACACCTTC. Translated: CASTLFPGQGNYGYTF.

V is TRBV6-6 and J is TRBJ2-3, with 11 nucleotides matching TRBD2. Per germline, CDR1 MNHNY and CDR2 SVGAGI (reference sequence). Losses at the gene ends were 5 bases for V and 2 bases for J; bases not matched to a gene: 12. The CDR3 runs to 18 residues. The DNA of the CDR3 is TGTGCCAGCAGTCCCGAGGGGGTAGCGGGAGGGAACACAGATACGCAGTATTTT. Its translation: CASSPEGVAGGNTDTQYF.

V is TRBV7-2 and J is TRBJ1-5, with D unclear. The CDR3 sequence is 15 residues long. Trimming left V 5 bases short and J 5 bases short, with 16 bases between. The germline V gene has CDR1 SGHTA and CDR2 FQGNSA. CDR3 nucleotide sequence: TGTGCCAGCAGCCCAGAGGCTCAACTTTATCAGCCCCAGCATTTT. Its translation is CASSPEAQLYQPQHF.

The chain joins TRBV2 to TRBJ1-6; TRBD1 matches 10 bases. The germline CDR1 and CDR2 sequences are SNHLY and FYNNEI. Trimming removed 6 bases from V and 6 bases from J; junction bases left unmatched: 2. The CDR3 loop spans 14 amino acids. CDR3 in amino acids: CASRWTGGNSPLHF. CDR3 DNA: TGTGCCAGCAGATGGACAGGGGGTAATTCACCCCTCCACTTT.

The chain has TRBV9 and TRBJ2-7; D perhaps matches TRBD2 (6 bases). Germline loops: CDR1 SGDLS, CDR2 YYNGEE. This CDR3 is built from 16 residues. V lost 7 bases and J 2 bases, leaving 22 bases between the germline ends. The CDR3 loop is CASYPTQGGAAYEQYF. The DNA of the CDR3 is TGTGCCAGCTACCCGACCCAGGGCGGGGCTGCCTACGAGCAGTACTTC.

The rearrangement uses TRBV4-2 and TRBJ1-2; D may be TRBD1 (5 bases). CDR1 and CDR2 (germline): LGHNA, YNFKEQ. CDR3 length: 12 residues. V lost 6 bases to trimming and J lost 4 bases, with 9 bases between them. CDR3 residues: CASRDTSYGYTF. CDR3 sequence (DNA): TGTGCCAGCAGGGACACCTCCTATGGCTACACCTTC.

V is TRBV2 and J is TRBJ2-1, with D possibly being TRBD2 (6 bases). The CDR3 loop spans 14 amino acids. Germline V gene lookup returns CDR1 SNHLY and CDR2 FYNNEI. V lost 4 bases, J lost 8 bases, and 15 bases lay in between. The CDR3 loop is CASSGETSSDEQFF. CDR3 in DNA: TGTGCCAGCAGTGGTGAGACTAGTTCCGATGAGCAGTTCTTC.

The genes are TRBV25-1 and TRBJ1-2; weak D call: TRBD1 (6 bases). The CDR3 totals 14 residues. Trimming stripped 2 bases from V and 9 bases from J, with 16 bases between. Germline CDR1 is MGHDK and CDR2 is SYGVNS. The CDR3 nucleotides read TGTGCCAGCAGTGAAGGGGGCAGGCTAAGTAGCTACACCTTC. It translates to CASSEGGRLSSYTF.

This clone was seen only once. The J gene is TRBJ1-6, the V gene TRBV27; 9 nucleotides match TRBD1. The junction had 3 bases not matched to a gene; V was cut back by 2 bases and J by 7 bases. The length of the CDR3 is 15 residues. Germline CDR1 MNHEY, CDR2 SMNVEV (reference sequence). The DNA of the CDR3 is TGTGCCAGCAGTTTAGGGGACAGGGAAAATTCACCCCTCCACTTT. Protein sequence: CASSLGDRENSPLHF.

The J gene is TRBJ2-7, the V gene TRBV4-1; a weak D match, TRBD2 (5 bases). V was clipped by 0 bases and J by 3 bases, with 9 bases between them. Germline CDR1 and CDR2: MGHRA and YSYEKL. CDR3 length: 14 amino acids. CDR3 in DNA: TGCGCCAGCAGCCAAGATGGACTTTACTACGAGCAGTACTTC. It is translated as CASSQDGLYYEQYF.

The genes are TRBV2 and TRBJ2-3; no firm D call. The CDR3 spans 15 residues. Trimming removed 6 bases from V and 4 bases from J, with 17 bases in between. Germline V gene lookup returns CDR1 SNHLY and CDR2 FYNNEI. The CDR3 DNA reads TGTGCCAGCAGGGTCGACAATTATGCGCCAGATACGCAGTATTTT. Its translation: CASRVDNYAPDTQYF. Full variable domain (missing parts from reference TRBV2 and TRBJ2-3): EPEVTQTPSHQVTQMGQEVILRCVPISNHLYFYWYRQILGQKVEFLVSFYNNEISEKSEIFDDQFSVERPDGSNFTLKIRSTKLEDSAMYFCASRVDNYAPDTQYFGPGTRLTVL.

J is TRBJ1-3 and V is TRBV29-1, with D possibly being TRBD1 (5 bases). Germline V lookup: CDR1 SQVTM, CDR2 ANQGSEA. Trimming stripped 5 bases from V and 4 bases from J, with 12 bases between. The CDR3 is 13 amino acids. This chain's CDR3 is CSVRTLWGNTIYF. In DNA, the CDR3 is TGCAGCGTTCGGACACTGTGGGGAAACACCATATATTTT. Full variable domain (outside the CDR3, taken from reference TRBV29-1 and TRBJ1-3): SAVISQKPSRDICQRGTSLTIQCQVDSQVTMMFWYRQQPGQSLTLIATANQGSEATYESGFVIDKFPISRPNLTFSTLTVSNMSPEDSSIYLCSVRTLWGNTIYFGEGSWLTVV.

The chain couples TRBV27 to TRBJ2-3; D perhaps matches TRBD1 (6 bases). The ends were cut back, 6 bases at V and 2 bases at J, with 15 bases in the middle. CDR1 and CDR2 from the germline V gene are MNHEY and SMNVEV (reference sequence). The CDR3 loop spans 15 amino acids. CDR3 nucleotide sequence: TGTGCCAGCAGCCCCCAGCAGGGGCCCACAGATACGCAGTATTTT. Translated: CASSPQQGPTDTQYF.

At least ten counts were recorded for this clone. This chain links TRBV3-1 (or the pseudogene TRBV3-2) with TRBJ1-2; 12 bases fit TRBD1. This CDR3 is 17 amino acids long. V lost 4 bases and J lost 0; bases outside the gene matches: 6. Germline-derived CDR1 and CDR2 are LGHDT and YNNKEL (reference sequence). The CDR3 protein is CASSPGTGGLANYGYTF. Written as DNA, the CDR3 is TGTGCCAGCAGCCCGGGGACAGGGGGCTTAGCTAACTATGGCTACACCTTC.

This sequence joins TRBV28 and TRBJ1-1, with TRBD1 identical over 8 bases. This CDR3 spans 16 amino acids. Trimming took 7 bases from V and 5 from J; bases not matched to a gene: 15. The germline V gene encodes CDR1 MDHEN and CDR2 SYDVKM. CDR3 amino acids: CASTTPPQGAGTEAFF. CDR3 nucleotide sequence: TGTGCCAGCACCACCCCCCCCCAGGGGGCCGGGACTGAAGCTTTCTTT. Based on the CDR3 plus reference TRBV28 and TRBJ1-1, the full variable domain is DVKVTQSSRYLVKRTGEKVFLECVQDMDHENMFWYRQDPGLGLRLIYFSYDVKMKEKGDIPEGYSVSREKKERFSLILESASTNQTSMYLCASTTPPQGAGTEAFFGQGTRLTVV.

This chain uses TRBV4-3 with TRBJ2-1; 13 bases map to TRBD2. Germline CDR1 LGHNA, CDR2 YSLEER. V shed 0 bases and J 1 base; nucleotides not matched to a gene: 6. The CDR3 is made up of 19 amino acids. CDR3 DNA: TGCGCCAGCAGCCAAGAAACTAGCGGGGGGGTTGGATCCTACAATGAGCAGTTCTTC. This sequence encodes CASSQETSGGVGSYNEQFF.

CDR3 nucleotide sequence: TGTGCCAGCAGCGTCCAAACTTCAGATACGCAGTATTTT. It specifies CASSVQTSDTQYF. V gene TRBV9 combines with J gene TRBJ2-3; D unclear. CDR3 length: 13 amino acids. V lost 2 bases and J lost 4, with 8 bases in between. Germline V gene data show CDR1 as SGDLS and CDR2 as YYNGEE.

The rearrangement joins TRBV11-2 to TRBJ2-7; no definite D call. V lost 5 bases and J lost 2, with 13 bases in between. The CDR3 length is 14 residues. Germline V gene lookup returns CDR1 SGHAT and CDR2 FQNNGV. In nucleotides, the CDR3 is TGTGCCAGCAGCGCCTACAACGGAGCCTACGAGCAGTACTTC. Translation: CASSAYNGAYEQYF.